This T cell receptor beta chain was identified in a study of CD8+ T cells in alopecia areata. CDR3 length: 12 residues. Germline CDR1 SGHRS, CDR2 YFSETQ. The ends were cut back, 0 bases at V and 5 bases at J, with 5 bases in the middle. Extracted RNA was reverse transcribed into cDNA, the sequencing template. Method: immunoSEQ multiplex PCR; TCRdb's copy keeps in-frame clones and lacks some. The data show 120,000 or so clones, around 45% seen once. Input material: NKG2D-low CD8+ T cells sorted from blood. The source is a human donor with alopecia areata. The genes are TRBV5-1 and TRBJ1-1; no definite D call. This chain's CDR3 is CASSLDRTEAFF. The DNA of the CDR3 is TGCGCCAGCAGCTTGGATAGGACTGAAGCTTTCTTT.